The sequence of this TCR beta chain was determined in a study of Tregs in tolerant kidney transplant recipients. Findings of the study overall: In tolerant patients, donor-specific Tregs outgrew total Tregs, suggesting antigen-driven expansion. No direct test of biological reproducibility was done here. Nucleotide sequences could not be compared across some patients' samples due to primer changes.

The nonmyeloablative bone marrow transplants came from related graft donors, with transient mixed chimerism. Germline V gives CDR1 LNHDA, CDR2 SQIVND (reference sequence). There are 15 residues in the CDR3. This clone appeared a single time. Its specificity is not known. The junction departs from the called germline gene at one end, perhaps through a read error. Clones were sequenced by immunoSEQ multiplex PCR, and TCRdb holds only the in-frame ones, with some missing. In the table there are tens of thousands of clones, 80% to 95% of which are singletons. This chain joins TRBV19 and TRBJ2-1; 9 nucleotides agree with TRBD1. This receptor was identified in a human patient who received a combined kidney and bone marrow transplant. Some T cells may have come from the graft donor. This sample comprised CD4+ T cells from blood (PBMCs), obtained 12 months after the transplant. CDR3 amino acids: CASTYSGTGKNGQFF. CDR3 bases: TGTGCCAGTACCTATTCCGGGACAGGGAAAAATGGGCAGTTCTTC.